These 20 T cell receptor beta chains originate from one sample sequenced in a study of shared clonotypes between healthy human individuals. Sequenced by immunoSEQ multiplex PCR; TCRdb stores in-frame clones only, minus some. This sample has millions of clones, with 85% to 95% found just once. Material: naive CD4+ T cells sorted from blood. Subset reported: CD45RA+ positively selected. These receptors were taken from a man younger than 35 in good health.

The J gene is TRBJ2-3, the V gene TRBV4-3; 7 bases map to TRBD1. Germline V lookup: CDR1 LGHNA, CDR2 YSLEER. The CDR3 runs to 17 residues. The V gene end was trimmed by 4 bases and the J gene end by 0 bases; junction bases not matched to a gene: 10. The CDR3 reads CASSLTAGTASTDTQYF. The DNA of the CDR3 is TGCGCCAGCAGCCTAACGGCCGGGACAGCTAGCACAGATACGCAGTATTTT.

The rearrangement links TRBV4-1 to TRBJ2-2; the match to TRBD1 covers 10 bases. Germline-derived CDR1 and CDR2 are MGHRA and YSYEKL. The CDR3 length is 16 residues. V lost 2 bases, J lost 4 bases, and 4 bases stayed unmatched. CDR3 DNA: TGCGCCAGCAGCCAAATCCGGGACAGGGGCACCGGGGAGCTGTTTTTT. Protein: CASSQIRDRGTGELFF.

The chain is built from TRBV10-3 and TRBJ2-3, with D unclear. The CDR3 consists of 11 residues. V gave up 9 bases and J gave up 6 bases, with 10 bases separating them. The germline CDR1 and CDR2 sequences are ENHRY and SYGVKD. The CDR3 DNA is TGTGCCATTCTGGCCCAGGATACGCAGTATTTT. It encodes CAILAQDTQYF.

The table lists this clone with a few counts. The CDR3 reads CASSAGSVTPLHF. The CDR3 bases are TGTGCCAGCAGTGCAGGGAGCGTAACACCCCTCCACTTT. The chain couples TRBV2 to TRBJ1-6, with D maybe TRBD1 (5 bases). The germline gives CDR1 SNHLY, CDR2 FYNNEI. Trimming cost V 4 bases and J 11 bases, with 12 bases left between them. The CDR3 is made up of 13 amino acids.

In nucleotides, the CDR3 is TGTGCCTGGTACAGGCTTGGGGGCTACACCTTC. Its protein is CAWYRLGGYTF. This sequence joins TRBV30 and TRBJ1-2, with D perhaps TRBD1 (5 bases). V gave up 5 bases and J gave up 8 bases, with 12 bases separating them. The CDR3 sequence is 11 residues long. CDR1 is GTSNPN, CDR2 SVGIG, per germline (reference sequence).

This sequence joins TRBV15 and TRBJ2-7; D gene unclear. Germline-derived CDR1 and CDR2 are LNHNV and YYDKDF (reference sequence). There are 13 residues in the CDR3. The ends were cut back, 0 bases at V and 5 bases at J, with 8 bases in the middle. CDR3 in DNA: TGTGCCACCAGCAGAGATGTCATTGACGAGCAGTACTTC. This encodes CATSRDVIDEQYF.

The chain employs TRBV5-6 and TRBJ1-5, with 8 bases lining up with TRBD1. Germline-derived CDR1 and CDR2 are SGHDT and YYEEEE. The CDR3 covers 15 residues. Losses at the gene ends were 4 bases for V and 1 base for J; bases not matched to a gene: 4. CDR3 sequence reads: CASSGRGLSNQPQHF. The DNA for the CDR3 is TGTGCCAGCAGCGGCAGGGGGCTGAGCAATCAGCCCCAGCATTTT.

The genes are TRBV30 and TRBJ1-2; no clear D. Germline CDR1 reads GTSNPN; CDR2 reads SVGIG (reference sequence). The V gene lost 5 bases and the J gene lost 7 bases, with 17 bases spanning the gap. The CDR3 covers 13 residues. The CDR3: CAWDGQLEVGYTF. The CDR3 DNA sequence: TGTGCCTGGGACGGGCAGCTGGAGGTTGGCTACACCTTC. The whole variable domain, filled in from reference TRBV30 and TRBJ1-2, reads SQTIHQWPATLVQPVGSPLSLECTVEGTSNPNLYWYRQAAGRGLQLLFYSVGIGQISSEVPQNLSASRPQDRQFILSSKKLLLSDSGFYLCAWDGQLEVGYTFGSGTRLTVV.

This chain links TRBV18 with TRBJ2-6; possibly TRBD1 for D (6 bases). Trimming pared 4 bases from V and 0 bases from J, leaving 16 bases between. The CDR3 has 18 amino acids. Germline V gives CDR1 KGHSH, CDR2 LQKENI. This chain's CDR3 is CASSLRAGDNSGANVLTF. The CDR3 coding sequence is TGTGCCAGCTCACTACGGGCAGGGGATAACTCTGGGGCCAACGTCCTGACTTTC.

This clone was seen just once. Other DNA variants within this sample encode the same CDR3. The rearrangement joins TRBV5-1 to TRBJ2-5; TRBD1 aligns across 8 bases. This CDR3 contains 14 residues. Germline assignment: CDR1 SGHRS and CDR2 YFSETQ. V lost 5 bases and J lost 5; bases outside the gene matches: 8. The CDR3: CASSLGQGWETQYF. CDR3 sequence (DNA): TGCGCCAGCAGTCTCGGACAGGGCTGGGAGACCCAGTACTTC.

This clone is a singleton in its sample. The chain joins TRBV5-4 to TRBJ1-4; D gene uncertain. The CDR3 is 13 amino acids. Germline V lookup: CDR1 SGHNT, CDR2 YYREEE (reference sequence). Between the trimmed V and J ends, which lost 2 bases and 7 bases, there was a span of 9 bases. CDR3 DNA: TGTGCCAGCAGCTTAGGTCAGCTTGAAAAACTGTTTTTT. It codes for CASSLGQLEKLFF. The full variable domain, completed using reference TRBV5-4 and TRBJ1-4, is ETGVTQSPTHLIKTRGQQVTLRCSSQSGHNTVSWYQQALGQGPQFIFQYYREEENGRGNFPPRFSGLQFPNYSSELNVNALELDDSALYLCASSLGQLEKLFFGSGTQLSVL.

The chain uses TRBV7-3 and TRBJ1-5; a possible D gene is TRBD1 (6 bases). V was shortened by 5 bases and J by 6 bases, with 17 bases between the two germline ends. Germline CDR1 and CDR2: SGHTA and FQGTGA. This CDR3 comprises 15 residues. CDR3 DNA sequence: TGTGCCAGCAGCCCCCGAGGGGGGGCTGGTCAGCCCCAGCATTTT. Protein: CASSPRGGAGQPQHF.

The rearrangement uses TRBV10-1 and TRBJ2-5, with D tentatively TRBD1 or TRBD2 (5 bases each). The J call may be incorrect, as the DNA end agrees better with TRBJ2-7. Germline-derived CDR1 and CDR2 are WNHNN and SYGVQD (reference sequence). This CDR3 spans 14 amino acids. The CDR3: CASSEPMGVCEQYF. For the CDR3, the DNA is TGCGCCAGCAGTGAGCCGATGGGGGTTTGCGAGCAGTACTTC.

The chain uses TRBV2 and TRBJ2-7, with D maybe TRBD2 (5 bases). The CDR3 has 13 residues. Germline V CDR1 and CDR2: SNHLY, FYNNEI. V was cut by 8 bases and J by 2 bases, with 13 bases left in between. In nucleotides, the CDR3 is TGTGCCAGCCTGCGCGGGTCACCCTACGAGCAGTACTTC. It is translated as CASLRGSPYEQYF.

The rearrangement uses TRBV7-9 and TRBJ2-5, with D unresolved. The DNA end favors TRBJ2-7, so the J call may be wrong. The germline V gene encodes CDR1 SEHNR and CDR2 FQNEAQ (reference sequence). The CDR3 has 11 residues. Written as DNA, the CDR3 is TGTGCCAGCAGCTTATATTTCGAGCAGTACTTC. This sequence encodes CASSLYFEQYF.

This chain connects TRBV29-1 to TRBJ2-5; D gene ambiguous. Germline CDR1 SQVTM, CDR2 ANQGSEA. This CDR3 is built from 12 residues. Trimming took off 2 bases at V and 5 bases at J, with 9 bases between the two ends. CDR3 DNA sequence: TGCAGCGTTGAAACCACCCAGGAGACCCAGTACTTC. Protein: CSVETTQETQYF.

In nucleotides, the CDR3 is TGCAGCGCAAGTAACAGAGAAACTAGCGCCGAGCAGTACTTC. Protein product: CSASNRETSAEQYF. The rearrangement uses TRBV29-1 and TRBJ2-7; 7 bases are shared with TRBD2. Per the germline V gene, CDR1 is SQVTM and CDR2 is ANQGSEA. CDR3 length equals 14 residues. V shed 7 bases and J 6 bases; nucleotides not matched to a gene: 15.

The V and J genes are TRBV5-1 and TRBJ1-4; 7 bases map to TRBD1. V gave up 4 bases and J gave up 8 bases; unmatched junction bases: 8. CDR1 SGHRS and CDR2 YFSETQ come from the germline V gene. CDR3 length equals 14 residues. CDR3 DNA sequence: TGCGCCAGCAGCCAGGAGACAGGGCGCGAAAAACTGTTTTTT. Amino acids: CASSQETGREKLFF.

The chain has TRBV10-1 and TRBJ2-6; D uncertain. Germline lookup yields CDR1 WNHNN and CDR2 SYGVQD (reference sequence). CDR3 length: 16 residues. Trimming stripped 6 bases from V and 1 base from J, with 13 bases between. The CDR3 here is CASSLRPVSGANVLTF. The CDR3, as DNA: TGCGCCAGCAGCCTTCGGCCCGTATCTGGGGCCAACGTCCTGACTTTC.

V and J are TRBV5-4 and TRBJ2-5, with 12 bases lining up with TRBD2. Germline CDR1 SGHNT, CDR2 YYREEE (reference sequence). This CDR3 comprises 16 residues. Losses at the gene ends were 4 bases for V and 5 bases for J; bases not matched to a gene: 9. The DNA for the CDR3 is TGTGCCAGCAGCCTGCCTAGCGGGAGGGCCCGTGAGACCCAGTACTTC. It is translated as CASSLPSGRARETQYF.